This is a list of T cell receptor beta chains from one sample in a study of CD8+CD57+ T cells in acquired aplastic anemia. TCRdb re-called the reads with MiXCR, one entry per CDR3 protein. The sample consists of hundreds of thousands of distinct CDR3 sequences, approximately 70% of them appearing once. Sequencing was carried out using sorted CD4+, CD8+, or CD8+CD57+ T cells (not recorded which) from PBMCs. The receptor set was obtained from a human donor in good health, serving as a control. Both conserved end residues are part of each CDR3. Fields, in order: J gene, D gene, clone size, V gene, CDR3 DNA, CDR3 protein. D genes are given only for firm matches. Not every row has a clone size; where given, it reads once, few, many or a size class.

>TRBJ1-3|NA|NA|TRBV18
TGTGCCAGCTCACAGGAGACGAGAAACATCATATATTTT
CASSQETRNIIYF
>TRBJ1-2|TRBD1|many|TRBV5-1
TGCGCCAGCAGCGGGACAGCCAACTCGGCCTATGGCTACACCTTC
CASSGTANSAYGYTF
>TRBJ2-1|TRBD1|NA|TRBV7-9
TGTGCCACCAGCAGAGTGGACAGGGTCCATGCGCAGTTCTTC
CATSRVDRVHAQFF
>TRBJ2-6|NA|many|TRBV14
TGTGCCAGCAGCAGATCTGGGGCCAACGTCCTGACTTTC
CASSRSGANVLTF
>TRBJ2-7|NA|NA|TRBV6-1
TGTGCCAGCAGAGGACGGGGTGGCCTTGGTGCCGAGCAGTACTTC
CASRGRGGLGAEQYF
>TRBJ2-7|TRBD1|NA|TRBV7-8
TGTGCCAGCAGCACGCAGGCCGGGGCAGGGGGCAATGAGCAGTACTTC
CASSTQAGAGGNEQYF
>TRBJ2-7|NA|many|TRBV10-3
TGTGCCATCAGTGAGGGCAGGGGCGAGCAGTACTTC
CAISEGRGEQYF
>TRBJ1-1|NA|NA|TRBV10-3
TGTGCCATCAGGGGGGGTGGCGAGGTGAACACTGAAGCTTTCTTT
CAIRGGGEVNTEAFF
>TRBJ1-1|NA|NA|TRBV7-2
TGTGCCAGCAGACAGAGAGGCCGGATTGAAGCTTTCTTT
CASRQRGRIEAFF
>TRBJ2-7|NA|NA|TRBV20-1
TGCAGTGCTAGACCAGCCCATGAACACATAGGCGAGCAGTACTTC
CSARPAHEHIGEQYF
>TRBJ2-3|NA|NA|TRBV2
TGTGCCAGCAGTGAACGATCATGCGGCTACACCCTCGGTTTT
CASSERSCGYTLGF
>TRBJ2-2|NA|NA|TRBV18
TGTGCCAGCTCTCAAGACCCCGGGACGGTGAACACCGGGGAGCTGTTTTTT
CASSQDPGTVNTGELFF
>TRBJ2-2|TRBD1|NA|TRBV18
TGTGCCAGCTCCGAGGGGACAGGGGAGAACACCGGGGAGCTGTTTTTT
CASSEGTGENTGELFF
>TRBJ2-3|NA|NA|TRBV7-3
TGTGCCAGCAGCACAGAGAAGCGCGCTAGTGATACGCAGTATTTT
CASSTEKRASDTQYF